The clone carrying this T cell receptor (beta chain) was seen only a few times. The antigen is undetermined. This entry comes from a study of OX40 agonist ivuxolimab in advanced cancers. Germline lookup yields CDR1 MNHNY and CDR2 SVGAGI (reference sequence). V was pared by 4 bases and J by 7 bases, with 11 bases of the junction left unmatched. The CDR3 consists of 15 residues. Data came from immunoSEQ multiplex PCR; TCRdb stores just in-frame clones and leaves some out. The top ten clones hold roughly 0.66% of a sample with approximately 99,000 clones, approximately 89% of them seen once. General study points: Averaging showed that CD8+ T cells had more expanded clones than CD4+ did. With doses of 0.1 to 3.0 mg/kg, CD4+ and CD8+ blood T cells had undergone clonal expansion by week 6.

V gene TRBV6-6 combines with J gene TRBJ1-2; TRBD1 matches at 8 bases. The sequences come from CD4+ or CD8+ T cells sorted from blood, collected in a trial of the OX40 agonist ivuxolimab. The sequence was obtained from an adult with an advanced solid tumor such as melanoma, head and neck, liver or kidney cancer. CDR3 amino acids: CASSLDRDGLSGYTF. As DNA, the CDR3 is TGTGCCAGCAGTTTGGACAGGGACGGGTTGAGTGGCTACACCTTC.